This T cell receptor (beta chain) originates from a study of control samples from healthy donors and cancer patients. The method was immunoSEQ multiplex PCR; TCRdb's version includes in-frame clones alone and lacks a portion of them. The sample holds 150,000 to 200,000 clones, roughly 93% seen once. This CDR3 has 15 residues. CDR1 and CDR2 from the germline V gene are LNHDA and SQIVND (reference sequence). V was pared by 3 bases and J by 5 bases, with 8 bases of the junction left unmatched. Source material: blood. This receptor was identified in a man between 18 and 29 years old in good health. V gene TRBV19 combines with J gene TRBJ1-2; TRBD1 agrees at 8 bases. CDR3 DNA sequence: TGTGCCAGTAGTATGGGCCCGACAGGGGATTATGGCTACACCTTC. This encodes CASSMGPTGDYGYTF.